Described below is a single TCR beta chain sequence and its context. Its specificity is not known. The data were taken from a study of vaccination effects on CD4 cells after COVID-19. Across the whole study: Before sequencing took place, the ViraFEST assay used viral peptide pools to expand antigen-specific CD4+ T cells.

TCRdb keeps only in-frame clones here, not all; method: immunoSEQ multiplex PCR. The sample has around 62,000 clones, around 70% seen once; the top ten hold around 2.4%. The germline V gene has CDR1 SGHTS and CDR2 YDEGEE. V lost 2 bases and J 0 bases, leaving 6 bases between the germline ends. The CDR3 spans 14 residues. Once cultured for 9 to 11 days, the cells underwent separation to obtain CD4+ T cells. As their vaccination, participants received two doses of either BNT162b2 or mRNA-1273. Points from the study as a whole: Clones arising from infection and from vaccination showed marked clonal contraction late after vaccination. Few convalescent patients, and no early post-infection timepoints, were available to the study.

This specimen was CD4+ T cells from PBMCs cultured without peptide, taken after COVID-19 vaccination. The source is a human donor who received a COVID-19 vaccine. V and J are TRBV5-8 and TRBJ1-5, with D hard to call. CDR3 loop: CASSFGYSNQPQHF. CDR3 DNA sequence: TGTGCCAGCAGCTTCGGGTATAGCAATCAGCCCCAGCATTTT.